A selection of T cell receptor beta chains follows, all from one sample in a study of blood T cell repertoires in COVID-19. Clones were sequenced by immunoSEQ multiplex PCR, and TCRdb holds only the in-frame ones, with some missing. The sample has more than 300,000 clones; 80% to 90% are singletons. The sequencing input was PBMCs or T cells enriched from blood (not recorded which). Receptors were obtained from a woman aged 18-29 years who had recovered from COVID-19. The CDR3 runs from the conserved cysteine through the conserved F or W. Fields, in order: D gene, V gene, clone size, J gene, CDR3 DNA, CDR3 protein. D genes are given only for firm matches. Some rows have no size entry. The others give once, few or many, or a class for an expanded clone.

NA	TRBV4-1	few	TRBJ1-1	TGCGCCAGCAGCGCGGACCGGAGGACTGAAGCTTTCTTT	CASSADRRTEAFF
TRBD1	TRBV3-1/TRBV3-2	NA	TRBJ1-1	TGTGCCAGCAGTAACAGGGGAGCGGGTGAAGCTTTCTTT	CASSNRGAGEAFF
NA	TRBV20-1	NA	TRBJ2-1	TGCAGTGCTAGACAGGCGGGGGAGCAGTTCTTC	CSARQAGEQFF
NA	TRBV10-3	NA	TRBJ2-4	TGTGCCATCAGTGATGAGGCGTTGGGCAAAAACATTCAGTACTTC	CAISDEALGKNIQYF
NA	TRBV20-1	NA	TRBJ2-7	TGCAGTGCTAGTCGCTTGGACTACCACTACGAGCAGTACTTC	CSASRLDYHYEQYF
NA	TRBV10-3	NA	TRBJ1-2	TGTGCCATCAGTGAGTCGGCGGGATATCATAACTATGGCTACACCTTC	CAISESAGYHNYGYTF
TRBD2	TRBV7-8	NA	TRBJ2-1	TGTGCCAGCAGCTTAGCTCAGAGCGGGAGGGCAGGTGAGCAGTTCTTC	CASSLAQSGRAGEQFF
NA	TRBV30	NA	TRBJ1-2	TGTGCCTGGGTCAAGAACGGGGATGGCTACACCTTC	CAWVKNGDGYTF
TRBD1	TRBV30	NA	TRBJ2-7	TGTGCCTGGAGTGGGACAGGGGTCGGGTACGAGCAGTACTTC	CAWSGTGVGYEQYF
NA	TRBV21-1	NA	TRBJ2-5	TGTGCCAGCAGCACGCAGGGCCCCCAAGAGACCCAGTACTTC	CASSTQGPQETQYF
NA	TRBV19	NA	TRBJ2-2	TGTGCCAGTAGTCCCCTTCCGGGGGGCGCCGGGGAGCTGTTTTTT	CASSPLPGGAGELFF
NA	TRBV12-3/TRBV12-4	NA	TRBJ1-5	TGTGCCAGCGAGCGGGGCCCCAATCAGCCCCAGCATTTT	CASERGPNQPQHF
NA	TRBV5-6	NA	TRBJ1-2	TGTGCCAGCAGCTTGGAATCGGGAGGGTTAGTGGGCTACACCTTC	CASSLESGGLVGYTF
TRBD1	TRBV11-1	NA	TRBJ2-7	TGTGCCAGCAGCTTAGGGGACAGCTCCTACGAGCAGTACTTC	CASSLGDSSYEQYF
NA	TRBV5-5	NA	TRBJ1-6	TGTGCCAGCAGCTTGGAAGTCAGTATATCACCCCTCCACTTT	CASSLEVSISPLHF
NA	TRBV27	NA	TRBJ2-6	TGTGCCAGCAGTTTATCCCCGGGGTTGGGGGGGGCCAACGTCCTGACTTTC	CASSLSPGLGGANVLTF
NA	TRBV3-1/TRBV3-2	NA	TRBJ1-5	TGTGCCAGCAGCCAAGATTCCCACAATCAGCCCCAGCATTTT	CASSQDSHNQPQHF
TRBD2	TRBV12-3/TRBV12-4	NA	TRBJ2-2	TGTGCCAGCCGGGGGGGCGGGGAGCTGTTTTTT	CASRGGGELFF
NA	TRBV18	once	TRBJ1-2	TGTGCCAGCTCAACCGCAGGGAGGGAGGGCTACACCTTC	CASSTAGREGYTF
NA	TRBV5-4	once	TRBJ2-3	TGTGCCAGCAGCTTGGTTCAGGGTGGGTTCACAGATACGCAGTATTTT	CASSLVQGGFTDTQYF
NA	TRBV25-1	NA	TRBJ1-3	TGTGCCAGCAGGGAGTCGGGGATTGGAAACACCATATATTTT	CASRESGIGNTIYF
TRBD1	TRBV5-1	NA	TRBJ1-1	TGCGCCAGCAGCTCGACAGGGTCTGAAGCTTTCTTT	CASSSTGSEAFF
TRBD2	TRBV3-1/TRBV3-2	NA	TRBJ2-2	TGTGCCAGCAGCCATCAATCGGGAGGGAACACCGGGGAGCTGTTTTTT	CASSHQSGGNTGELFF
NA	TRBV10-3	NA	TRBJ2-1	TGTGCCATCAGCGAGAGGTCCACAGAGTTTGAGCAGTTCTTC	CAISERSTEFEQFF